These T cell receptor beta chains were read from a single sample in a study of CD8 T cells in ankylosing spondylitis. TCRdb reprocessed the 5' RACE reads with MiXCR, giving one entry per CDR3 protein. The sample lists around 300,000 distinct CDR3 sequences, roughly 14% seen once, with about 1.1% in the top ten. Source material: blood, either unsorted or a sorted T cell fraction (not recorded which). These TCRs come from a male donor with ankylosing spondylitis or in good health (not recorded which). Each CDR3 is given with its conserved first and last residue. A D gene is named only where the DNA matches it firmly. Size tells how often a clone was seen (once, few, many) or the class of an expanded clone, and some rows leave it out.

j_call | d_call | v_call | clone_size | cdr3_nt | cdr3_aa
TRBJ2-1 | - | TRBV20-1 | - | TGCAGTGCTAGGGTAGGGGGGATCTGGGATGAGCAGTTCTTC | CSARVGGIWDEQFF
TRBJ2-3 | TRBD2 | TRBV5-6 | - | TGTGCCAGCAGCTTGGACGGGACTAGTCTCACAGATACGCAGTATTTT | CASSLDGTSLTDTQYF
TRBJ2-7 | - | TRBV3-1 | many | TGTGCCAGCAGCCAGGCGAGCTACGAGCAGTACTTC | CASSQASYEQYF
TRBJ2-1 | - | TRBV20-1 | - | TGCAGTGCCGAAGGCGGGGCAGCCCGGACTGAGCAGTTCTTC | CSAEGGAARTEQFF
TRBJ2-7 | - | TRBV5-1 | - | TGCGCCAGCAGCCAGCAAACAGGGCGGGACGAGCAGTACTTC | CASSQQTGRDEQYF
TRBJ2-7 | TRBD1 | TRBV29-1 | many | TGCAGCGTGAGACAGGGGAACTACGAGCAGTACTTC | CSVRQGNYEQYF
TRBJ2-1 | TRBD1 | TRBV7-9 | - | TGTGCCAGCAGCCTCCGGGACAGGCAGTTCTTC | CASSLRDRQFF
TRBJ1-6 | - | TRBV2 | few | TGTGCCAGCAGTGAAGGGTTTTCACCCCTCCACTTT | CASSEGFSPLHF
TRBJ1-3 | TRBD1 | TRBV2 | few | TGTGCCAGCAGTGCCCCGGGTCGGGACAGGGGAAACACCATATATTTT | CASSAPGRDRGNTIYF
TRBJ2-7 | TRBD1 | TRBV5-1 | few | TGCGCCAGCAGCTTTCCGGGACAGGGGTCCTACGAGCAGTACTTC | CASSFPGQGSYEQYF
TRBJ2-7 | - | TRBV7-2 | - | TGTGCCAGCAGCTCTTCTATCGTATATTCCTACGAGCAGTACTTC | CASSSSIVYSYEQYF
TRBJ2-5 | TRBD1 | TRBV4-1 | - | TGCGCCAGCAGCCAAGACCTGGGGACAGGGGGCGGAGAGACCCAGTACTTC | CASSQDLGTGGGETQYF
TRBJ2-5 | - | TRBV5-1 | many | TGCGCCAGCAGCACACTAGACCCCAGGCGGGAGACCCAGTACTTC | CASSTLDPRRETQYF
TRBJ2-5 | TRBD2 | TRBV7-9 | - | TGTGCCAGCAGCTTGAGCGGGAGCTCCCAAGAGACCCAGTACTTC | CASSLSGSSQETQYF
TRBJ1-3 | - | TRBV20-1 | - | TGCAGTGCCCCCCAGGGCGGTGGAAACACCATATATTTT | CSAPQGGGNTIYF
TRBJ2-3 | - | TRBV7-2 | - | TGTGCCAGCAGCTTAGGAGGGAGACCGGATACGCAGTATTTT | CASSLGGRPDTQYF
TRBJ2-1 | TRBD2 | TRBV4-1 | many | TGCGCCAGCAGGTCGACTAGCGGGGGAGCCAATGAGCAGTTCTTC | CASRSTSGGANEQFF
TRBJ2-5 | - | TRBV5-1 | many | TGCGCCAGCAGCTTGGGACACGGCGGGGAGACCCAGTACTTC | CASSLGHGGETQYF
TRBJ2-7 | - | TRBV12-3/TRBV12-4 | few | TGTGCCAGCAGTTCCCTGTCTGCCACCTACGAGCAGTACTTC | CASSSLSATYEQYF
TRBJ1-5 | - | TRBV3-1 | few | TGTGCCAGCAGCCGTCAGGGCCTTCAGCCCCAGCATTTT | CASSRQGLQPQHF
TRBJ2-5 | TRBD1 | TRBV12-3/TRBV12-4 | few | TGTGCCAGCAACACTGGACAGGGTCAGGCCCAGTACTTC | CASNTGQGQAQYF
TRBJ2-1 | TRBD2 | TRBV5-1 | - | TGCGCCAGCAGCTCCAGCGGGAATTACAATGAGCAGTTCTTC | CASSSSGNYNEQFF
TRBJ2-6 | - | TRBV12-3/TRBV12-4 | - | TGTGCCAGCCGCCACGACACCTCTGGGGCCAACGTCCTGACTTTC | CASRHDTSGANVLTF
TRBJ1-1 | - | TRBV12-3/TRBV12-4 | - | TGTGCCAGCAGTCTAGCGGGGTGGGGGGACACTGAAGCTTTCTTT | CASSLAGWGDTEAFF
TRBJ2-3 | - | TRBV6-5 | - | TGTGCCAGCAGTTACCAGTCCAGTAGCACAGATACGCAGTATTTT | CASSYQSSSTDTQYF
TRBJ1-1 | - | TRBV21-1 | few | TGTGCCAGCAGCAACAACCCTAACACTGAAGCTTTCTTT | CASSNNPNTEAFF
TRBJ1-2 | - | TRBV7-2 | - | TGTGCCAGCAGCTTTCGGGGTGTTAACTATGGCTACACCTTC | CASSFRGVNYGYTF
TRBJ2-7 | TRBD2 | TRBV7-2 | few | TGTGCCAGCAGCCGGACTAGCGGGACCTACGAGCAGTACTTC | CASSRTSGTYEQYF
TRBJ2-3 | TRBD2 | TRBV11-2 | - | TGTGCCAGCAGCTCCGGGACTAGCGGGAACACAAGGATAGATACGCAGTATTTT | CASSSGTSGNTRIDTQYF
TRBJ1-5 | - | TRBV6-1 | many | TGTGCCAGCACCCAAAGGGGGGCCAATCAGCCCCAGCATTTT | CASTQRGANQPQHF
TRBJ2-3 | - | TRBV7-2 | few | TGTGCCAGCAGGGGCCTACCAGGAGATACGCAGTATTTT | CASRGLPGDTQYF
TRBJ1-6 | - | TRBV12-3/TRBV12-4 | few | TGTGCCAGCAGTCCCACGGTGGGCCTAGGCCGCGGTTCACCCCTCCACTTT | CASSPTVGLGRGSPLHF
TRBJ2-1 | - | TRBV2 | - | TGTGCCAGCAGTGGCCAGGGGGGCTCCTACAATGAGCAGTTCTTC | CASSGQGGSYNEQFF
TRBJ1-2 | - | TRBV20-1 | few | TGCAGTGCTACAGAAGTCAGGGGATCTAACTATGGCTACACCTTC | CSATEVRGSNYGYTF
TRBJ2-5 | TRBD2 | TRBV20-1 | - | TGCAGTGCTCTATCGCGCAGCGGGAGGGGCCAAGAGACCCAGTACTTC | CSALSRSGRGQETQYF